These 10 T cell receptor beta chains were sequenced from one sample in a study of cytomegalovirus exposure and HLA in healthy donors. Vbeta (60) and Jbeta (13) primers were used in the PCR. Sequencing used immunoSEQ multiplex PCR; TCRdb keeps in-frame clones, though not all of them. The sample records 180,000 or so clones, over 65% being singletons. Sequencing was done on a sample of PBMCs. These receptors originate from a man in his late teens or twenties in good health and CMV-seronegative.

The rearrangement links TRBV28 to TRBJ1-5, with D perhaps TRBD1 (5 bases). Germline V gene lookup returns CDR1 MDHEN and CDR2 SYDVKM. Trimming removed 3 bases at V and 5 bases at J, with 17 bases between. The CDR3 has 16 residues. The chain's CDR3 is CASSLWTILPDQPQHF. As DNA, the CDR3 is TGTGCCAGCAGTTTGTGGACAATCCTGCCGGATCAGCCCCAGCATTTT.

V gene TRBV2 combines with J gene TRBJ2-2; 9 nucleotides agree with TRBD2. Trimming at V came to 6 bases and at J to 3 bases, leaving 5 bases not matched to a gene. Germline V gene lookup returns CDR1 SNHLY and CDR2 FYNNEI. This CDR3 has 15 amino acids. The CDR3 DNA follows: TGTGCCAGCAGGGAGACTAGCGGTGACACCGGGGAGCTGTTTTTT. It translates to CASRETSGDTGELFF.

This rearrangement joins TRBV2 to TRBJ1-5; D unclear. CDR1 is SNHLY, CDR2 FYNNEI, per germline. This CDR3 spans 14 amino acids. Between the trimmed V and J ends, which lost 2 bases and 5 bases, there was a span of 10 bases. CDR3 nucleotide sequence: TGTGCCAGCAGTGAAAACTCCAACTATCAGCCCCAGCATTTT. Its translation is CASSENSNYQPQHF.

The chain is built from TRBV10-3 and TRBJ1-5; D is ambiguous. The CDR3 has 12 residues. The germline V and J ends were trimmed by 6 bases and 9 bases, with 12 bases remaining between them. Germline assignment: CDR1 ENHRY and CDR2 SYGVKD. The CDR3 DNA is TGTGCCATCAGCGAGACCCACATGCCCCAGCATTTT. Protein sequence: CAISETHMPQHF.

This rearrangement joins TRBV6-5 to TRBJ2-7; TRBD1 matches at 9 bases. V dropped 0 bases and J dropped 0; count of bases not matched to a gene: 0. The CDR3 is made up of 15 amino acids. The V gene's germline CDR1 is MNHEY and CDR2 SVGAGI. The CDR3 protein is CASSYSTGGSYEQYF. The CDR3 nucleotides read TGTGCCAGCAGTTACTCGACAGGGGGCTCCTACGAGCAGTACTTC.

V gene TRBV28 combines with J gene TRBJ1-2; 11 bases line up with TRBD1. V lost 1 base to trimming and J lost 6 bases; unmatched junction nucleotides: 7. Germline V gene sequence: CDR1 MDHEN, CDR2 SYDVKM. The CDR3 is 16 amino acids. The CDR3 is CASSLLGQGAPHGYTF. The CDR3 coding sequence is TGTGCCAGCAGTTTATTAGGACAGGGGGCACCCCATGGCTACACCTTC.

V usage is TRBV30 and J usage is TRBJ1-3; 7 bases align to TRBD1. Trimming at V came to 7 bases and at J to 4 bases, leaving 10 bases not matched to a gene. Germline V gene lookup returns CDR1 GTSNPN and CDR2 SVGIG (reference sequence). The length of the CDR3 is 14 residues. For the CDR3, the DNA is TGTGCCTCGAACAGGGGAATAGCAGGAAACACCATATATTTT. Encoded protein: CASNRGIAGNTIYF. Together with reference TRBV30 and TRBJ1-3, the CDR3 gives the full variable domain: SQTIHQWPATLVQPVGSPLSLECTVEGTSNPNLYWYRQAAGRGLQLLFYSVGIGQISSEVPQNLSASRPQDRQFILSSKKLLLSDSGFYLCASNRGIAGNTIYFGEGSWLTVV.

This clone was detected once. V usage is TRBV25-1 and J usage is TRBJ2-5, with TRBD2 as a possible D gene (5 bases). The tail of the sequence fits TRBJ2-7 better, so the J call may be wrong. The CDR3 has 11 residues. Looked up from germline, CDR1 is MGHDK and CDR2 is SYGVNS. CDR3 nucleotides: TGTGCCAGCAAAGGGAGTTACGAGCAGTACTTC. This sequence encodes CASKGSYEQYF.

As regards this clone: This same CDR3 is encoded by further DNA sequences in the sample. The CDR3 loop is CASTYSVEAFF. CDR3 in DNA: TGTGCCAGCACTTACTCGGTTGAAGCTTTCTTT. The rearrangement joins TRBV2 to TRBJ1-1, with D uncertain. With 7 bases removed from V and 7 bases from J, the gap between germline ends came to 10 bases. CDR3 length equals 11 residues. Germline V gives CDR1 SNHLY, CDR2 FYNNEI.

CDR3 sequence (DNA): TGCGCCAGCAGCCGAACTTTAGCGGGGGGCCGCAATGAGCAGTTCTTC. It translates to CASSRTLAGGRNEQFF. The chain employs TRBV4-1 and TRBJ2-1; 10 bases are shared with TRBD2. The J segment lost 6 bases and the V segment lost 4 bases, leaving 9 bases of the junction unmatched. The CDR3 extends over 16 amino acids. CDR1 is MGHRA, CDR2 YSYEKL, per germline.